This T cell receptor beta chain was recorded in a study of shared clonotypes between healthy human individuals. V shed 6 bases and J shed 10 bases, with 18 bases lying between them. Germline lookup yields CDR1 LNHDA and CDR2 SQIVND (reference sequence). The length of the CDR3 is 13 residues. Using immunoSEQ multiplex PCR, the repertoire was profiled, and TCRdb retains in-frame clones only, with some absent. The table shows 850,000 to 1,200,000 clones, with 70% to 80% occurring only once. The sequenced sample was memory CD4+ T cells sorted from blood. The sample's subset: CD45RA-negative fraction. The chain has TRBV19 and TRBJ1-1; perhaps TRBD1 as D (6 bases). This clonotype was obtained from a man aged 18 to 30 in good health. CDR3 sequence: CASRSGGSPGAFF. The CDR3 DNA reads as TGTGCCAGTAGATCGGGGGGCAGCCCAGGAGCTTTCTTT.